This T cell receptor beta chain was obtained from a study of T cells in Graves' hyperthyroidism and ophthalmopathy. RNA transcripts yielded amplified TCR beta CDR3 regions. HTBI primers were the set used in a first-round RT-PCR of the TCR CDR3. TCRdb fed the multiplex PCR reads into MiXCR, producing one record per CDR3 protein. The sample records about 500,000 distinct CDR3 sequences, approximately 15% being singletons. A few counts support this clonotype. The sample taken for sequencing was blood. The source of this sequence is a woman aged 18-29 years with Graves' hyperthyroidism.

DNA for the CDR3: TGCAGTGCTAGAGAGTCGTCGGGACTAGCGACTTTGAAGCAGTACTTC. The encoded protein is CSARESSGLATLKQYF. The chain links TRBV20-1 to TRBJ2-7; TRBD2 matches 10 bases. Germline V gene sequence: CDR1 DFQATT, CDR2 SNEGSKA (reference sequence). This CDR3 contains 16 residues. After removal of 0 bases from V and 8 bases from J, the junction contained 13 bases not matched to a gene.